A single sample gave rise to the 3 T cell receptor beta chains below, sequenced in a study of control samples from healthy donors and cancer patients. Libraries were prepared by immunoSEQ multiplex PCR; TCRdb keeps only in-frame clonotypes and omits some of them. Of roughly 95,000 clones detected, 91% appear once; the ten largest clones hold roughly 0.9%. What was sequenced was blood. These receptor sequences come from a woman in her thirties in good health.

The chain employs TRBV19 and TRBJ2-1, with D possibly called TRBD1 or TRBD2 (5 bases each). The germline gives CDR1 LNHDA, CDR2 SQIVND (reference sequence). With 6 bases removed from V and 12 bases from J, the gap between germline ends came to 15 bases. This CDR3 is 12 amino acids long. The CDR3 is CASSNLGTGQFF. The DNA of the CDR3 is TGTGCCAGTAGCAACCTCGGGACCGGGCAGTTCTTC.

V usage is TRBV19 and J usage is TRBJ2-7; D unresolved. The germline V and J ends were trimmed by 1 base and 0 bases, with 10 bases remaining between them. CDR3 length equals 15 residues. Germline CDR1 reads LNHDA; CDR2 reads SQIVND (reference sequence). CDR3 sequence: CASSIARAASYEQYF. The CDR3, as DNA: TGTGCCAGTAGTATAGCCCGGGCCGCCTCCTACGAGCAGTACTTC. Supplemented by reference TRBV19 and TRBJ2-7, the full variable domain reads DGGITQSPKYLFRKEGQNVTLSCEQNLNHDAMYWYRQDPGQGLRLIYYSQIVNDFQKGDIAEGYSVSREKKESFPLTVTSAQKNPTAFYLCASSIARAASYEQYFGPGTRLTVT.

This chain joins TRBV9 and TRBJ2-2; D ambiguous. The CDR3 extends over 15 amino acids. CDR1 and CDR2 (germline): SGDLS, YYNGEE. Trimming took 0 bases from V and 4 from J, leaving 10 bases between them. The CDR3 coding sequence is TGTGCCAGCAGCGTAGGCGGTGAAGCCACCGGGGAGCTGTTTTTT. Amino acid sequence: CASSVGGEATGELFF.